This TCR beta chain came from a study of blood T cell repertoires in COVID-19. The overall study: The origin of the acute and convalescent COVID-19 samples was the United States, Italy and Spain. Sources were T cells, B-cell-depleted T cells, or PBMCs; the material itself was cDNA or gDNA.

In the original analysis: Reference gene primer amplification yielded estimated nucleated cell counts. The repertoire was sequenced with immunoSEQ multiplex PCR; TCRdb's copy has only in-frame clones and lacks some. From that table come the V and J calls and clone size; the DNA was used to work out D and trimming. The repertoire holds around 100,000 clones, around 82% seen once, with over 10% in the top ten. The TCR comes from a human donor in a cohort sampled during active or convalescent COVID-19. Input material: peripheral blood.

The CDR3 DNA reads TGTGCCATCGGGGACATCCAAGCTAACTATGGCTACACCTTC. Amino acids: CAIGDIQANYGYTF. The chain joins TRBV10-3 to TRBJ1-2; tentatively, D is TRBD1 (6 bases). The CDR3 is made up of 14 amino acids. Germline V gene lookup returns CDR1 ENHRY and CDR2 SYGVKD. Trimming took 8 bases from V and 0 from J, leaving 13 bases between them.